The subject of this entry is one T cell receptor beta chain. Antigen unknown. The data were obtained in a study of lymphopenia after photon versus proton radiotherapy. Points from the study as a whole: Authors raise, but do not show, better survival with proton therapy. Relative stability marked proton patients; photon patients lost diversity and naive cells.

Clones were sequenced by immunoSEQ multiplex PCR, and TCRdb holds only the in-frame ones, with some missing. Here the sample spans approximately 24,000 clones, roughly 89% being singletons. Material: peripheral blood, obtained from a patient treated with photon-based radiotherapy. The source is a man aged 50 or older with gastric cancer.

The CDR3 region has the DNA TGTGCCAGCAGTTACGGGGGCTCTGGGGCCAACGTCCTGACTTTC. It is translated as CASSYGGSGANVLTF. The chain employs TRBV6-6 and TRBJ2-6, with D perhaps assigned TRBD1 or TRBD2 (5 bases each). CDR1 is MNHNY, CDR2 SVGAGI, per germline (reference sequence). V was shortened by 2 bases and J by 0 bases, with 5 bases between the two germline ends. This CDR3 contains 15 residues.